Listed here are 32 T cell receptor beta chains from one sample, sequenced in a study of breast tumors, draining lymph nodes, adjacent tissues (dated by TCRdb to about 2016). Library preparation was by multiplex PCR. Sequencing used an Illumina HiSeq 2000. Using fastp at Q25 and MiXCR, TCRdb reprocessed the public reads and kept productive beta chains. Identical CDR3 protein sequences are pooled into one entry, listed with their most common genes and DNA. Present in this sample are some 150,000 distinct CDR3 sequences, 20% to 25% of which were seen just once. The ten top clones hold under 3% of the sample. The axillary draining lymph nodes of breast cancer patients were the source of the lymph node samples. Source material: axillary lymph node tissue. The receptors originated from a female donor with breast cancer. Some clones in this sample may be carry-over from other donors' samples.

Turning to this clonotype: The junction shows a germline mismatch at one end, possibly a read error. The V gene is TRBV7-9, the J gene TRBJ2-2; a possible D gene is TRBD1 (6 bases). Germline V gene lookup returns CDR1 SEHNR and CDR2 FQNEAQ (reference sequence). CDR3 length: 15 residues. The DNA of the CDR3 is TGTGCCAACAGCCTGGGACATTCGACCACCGGGGAGCTGTTTTTT. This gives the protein CANSLGHSTTGELFF. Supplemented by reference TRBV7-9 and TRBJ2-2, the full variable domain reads DTGVSQNPRHKITKRGQNVTFRCDPISEHNRLYWYRQTLGQGPEFLTYFQNEAQLEKSRLLSDRFSAERPKGSFSTLEIQRTEQGDSAMYLCANSLGHSTTGELFFGEGSRLTVL.

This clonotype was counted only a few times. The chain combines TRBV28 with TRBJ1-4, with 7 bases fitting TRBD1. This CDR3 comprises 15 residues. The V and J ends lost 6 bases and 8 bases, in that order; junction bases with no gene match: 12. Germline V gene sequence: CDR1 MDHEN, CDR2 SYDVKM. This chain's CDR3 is CASSRLRTGYEKLFF. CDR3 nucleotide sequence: TGTGCCAGCAGCCGTCTTCGGACAGGCTACGAAAAACTGTTTTTT.

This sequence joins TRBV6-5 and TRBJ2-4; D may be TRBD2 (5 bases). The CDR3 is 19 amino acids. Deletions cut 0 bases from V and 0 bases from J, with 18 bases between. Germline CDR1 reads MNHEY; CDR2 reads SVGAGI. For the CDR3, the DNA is TGTGCCAGCAGTTACTCTAAAGGAACCGGGGAATTAGCCAAAAACATTCAGTACTTC. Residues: CASSYSKGTGELAKNIQYF.

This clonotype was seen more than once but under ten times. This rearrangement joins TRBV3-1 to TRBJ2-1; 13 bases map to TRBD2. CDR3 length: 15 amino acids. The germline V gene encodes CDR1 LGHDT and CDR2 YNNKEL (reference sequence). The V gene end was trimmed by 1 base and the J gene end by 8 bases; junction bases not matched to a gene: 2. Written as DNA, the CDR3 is TGTGCCAGCAGCCAAGGACTAGCGGGAGGCCATGAGCAGTTCTTC. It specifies CASSQGLAGGHEQFF.

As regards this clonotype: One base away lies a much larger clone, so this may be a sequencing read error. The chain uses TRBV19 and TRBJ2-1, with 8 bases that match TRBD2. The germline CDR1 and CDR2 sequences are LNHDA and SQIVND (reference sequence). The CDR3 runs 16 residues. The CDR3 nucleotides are TGTACCAGTAGTATCGGGAGGGCTGGCTCCTACAATGAGCAGTTCTTC. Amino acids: CTSSIGRAGSYNEQFF.

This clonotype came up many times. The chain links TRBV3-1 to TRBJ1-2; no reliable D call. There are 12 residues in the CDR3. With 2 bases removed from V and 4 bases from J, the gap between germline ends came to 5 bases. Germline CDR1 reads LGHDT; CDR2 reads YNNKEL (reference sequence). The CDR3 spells CASSQRTYGYTF. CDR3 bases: TGTGCCAGCAGCCAAAGGACCTATGGCTACACCTTC.

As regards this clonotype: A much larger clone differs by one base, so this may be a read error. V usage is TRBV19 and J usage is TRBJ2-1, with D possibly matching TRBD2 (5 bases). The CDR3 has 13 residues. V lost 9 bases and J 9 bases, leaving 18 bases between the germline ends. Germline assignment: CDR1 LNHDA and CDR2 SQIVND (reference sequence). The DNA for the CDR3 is TGTGCCAGCTCGCGGAGGTTTCACAGTGAGCAGTTCTTC. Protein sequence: CASSRRFHSEQFF.

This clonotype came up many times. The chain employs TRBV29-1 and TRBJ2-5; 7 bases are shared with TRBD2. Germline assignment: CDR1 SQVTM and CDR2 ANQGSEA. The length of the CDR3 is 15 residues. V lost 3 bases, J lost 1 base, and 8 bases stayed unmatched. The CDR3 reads CSVDPTSVPQETQYF. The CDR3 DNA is TGCAGCGTTGATCCCACTAGCGTCCCCCAAGAGACCCAGTACTTC.

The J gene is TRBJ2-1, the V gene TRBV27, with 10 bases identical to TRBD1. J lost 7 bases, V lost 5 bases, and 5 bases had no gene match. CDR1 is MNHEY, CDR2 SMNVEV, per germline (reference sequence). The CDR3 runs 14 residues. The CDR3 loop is CASSRTGGWNEQFF. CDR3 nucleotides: TGTGCCAGCAGTAGGACAGGGGGTTGGAATGAGCAGTTCTTC.

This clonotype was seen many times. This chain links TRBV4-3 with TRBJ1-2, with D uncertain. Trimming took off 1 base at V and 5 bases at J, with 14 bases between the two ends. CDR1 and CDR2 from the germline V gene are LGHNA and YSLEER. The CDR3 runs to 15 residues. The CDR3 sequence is CASSQGSDAGYGYTF. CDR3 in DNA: TGCGCCAGCAGCCAAGGTTCGGACGCGGGTTATGGCTACACCTTC.

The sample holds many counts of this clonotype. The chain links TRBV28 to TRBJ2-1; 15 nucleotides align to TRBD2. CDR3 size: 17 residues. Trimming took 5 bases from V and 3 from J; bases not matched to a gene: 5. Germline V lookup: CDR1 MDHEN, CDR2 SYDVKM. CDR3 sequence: CASSRTSGRAFYNEQFF. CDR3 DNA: TGTGCCAGCAGTCGGACTAGCGGGAGGGCCTTCTACAATGAGCAGTTCTTC.

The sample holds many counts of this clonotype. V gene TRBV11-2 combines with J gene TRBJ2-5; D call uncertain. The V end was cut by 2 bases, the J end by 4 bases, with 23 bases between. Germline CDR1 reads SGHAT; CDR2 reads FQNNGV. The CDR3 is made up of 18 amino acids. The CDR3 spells CASSLRATDWTVGETQYF. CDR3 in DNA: TGTGCCAGCAGCTTAAGGGCTACCGACTGGACGGTAGGAGAGACCCAGTACTTC.

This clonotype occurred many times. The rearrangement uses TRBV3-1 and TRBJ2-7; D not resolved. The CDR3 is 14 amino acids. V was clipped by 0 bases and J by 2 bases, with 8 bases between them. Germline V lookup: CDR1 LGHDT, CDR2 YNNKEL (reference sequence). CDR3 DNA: TGTGCCAGCAGCCAAGAGCATGCACCCTACGAGCAGTACTTC. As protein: CASSQEHAPYEQYF.

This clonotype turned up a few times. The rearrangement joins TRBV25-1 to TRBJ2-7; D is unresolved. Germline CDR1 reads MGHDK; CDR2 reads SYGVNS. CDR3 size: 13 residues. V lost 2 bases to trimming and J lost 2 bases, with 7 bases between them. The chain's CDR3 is CASSESPAYEQYF. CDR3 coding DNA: TGTGCCAGCAGTGAAAGTCCAGCCTACGAGCAGTACTTC.

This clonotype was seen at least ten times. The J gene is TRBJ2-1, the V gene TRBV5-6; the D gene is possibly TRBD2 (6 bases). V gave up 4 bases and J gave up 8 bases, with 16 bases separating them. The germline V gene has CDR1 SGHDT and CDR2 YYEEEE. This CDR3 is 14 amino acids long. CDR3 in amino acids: CASSETGTPYEQFF. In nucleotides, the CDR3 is TGTGCCAGCAGCGAAACCGGGACTCCCTATGAGCAGTTCTTC.

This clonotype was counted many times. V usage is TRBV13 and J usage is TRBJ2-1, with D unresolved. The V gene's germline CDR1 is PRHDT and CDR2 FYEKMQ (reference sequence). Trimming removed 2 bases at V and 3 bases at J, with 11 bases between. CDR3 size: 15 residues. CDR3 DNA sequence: TGTGCCAGCAGCTTATACGGGCTGGACTACAATGAGCAGTTCTTC. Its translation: CASSLYGLDYNEQFF.

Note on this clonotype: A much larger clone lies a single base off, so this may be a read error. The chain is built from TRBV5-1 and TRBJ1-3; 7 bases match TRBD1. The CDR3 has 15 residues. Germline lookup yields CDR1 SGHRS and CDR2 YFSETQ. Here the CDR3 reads CASSSTGNSGNTTYF. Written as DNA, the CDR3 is TGCGCCAGCAGCTCGACAGGGAACTCTGGAAACACCACATATTTT.

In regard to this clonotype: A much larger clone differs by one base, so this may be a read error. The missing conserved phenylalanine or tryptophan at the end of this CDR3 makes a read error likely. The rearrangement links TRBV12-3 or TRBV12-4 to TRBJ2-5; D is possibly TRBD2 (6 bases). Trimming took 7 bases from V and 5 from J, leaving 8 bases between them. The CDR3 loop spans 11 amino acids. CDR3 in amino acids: CASTGGETQYL. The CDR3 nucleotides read TGTGCCAGCACCGGGGGTGAGACCCAGTACCTC.

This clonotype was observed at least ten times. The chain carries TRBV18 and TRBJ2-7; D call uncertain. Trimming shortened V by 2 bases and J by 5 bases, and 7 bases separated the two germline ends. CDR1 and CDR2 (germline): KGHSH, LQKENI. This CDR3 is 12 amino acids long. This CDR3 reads CASSPGRDEQYF. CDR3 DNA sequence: TGTGCCAGCTCACCAGGACGGGACGAGCAGTACTTC. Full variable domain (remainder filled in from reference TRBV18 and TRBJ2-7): NAGVMQNPRHLVRRRGQEARLRCSPMKGHSHVYWYRQLPEEGLKFMVYLQKENIIDESGMPKERFSAEFPKEGPSILRIQQVVRGDSAAYFCASSPGRDEQYFGPGTRLTVT.

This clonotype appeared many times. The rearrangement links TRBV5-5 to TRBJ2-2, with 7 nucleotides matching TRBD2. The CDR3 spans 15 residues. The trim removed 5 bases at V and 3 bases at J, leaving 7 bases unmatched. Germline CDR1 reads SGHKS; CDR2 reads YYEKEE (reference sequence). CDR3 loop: CASRMGLLDTGELFF. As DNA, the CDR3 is TGTGCCAGCAGAATGGGACTACTAGACACCGGGGAGCTGTTTTTT.

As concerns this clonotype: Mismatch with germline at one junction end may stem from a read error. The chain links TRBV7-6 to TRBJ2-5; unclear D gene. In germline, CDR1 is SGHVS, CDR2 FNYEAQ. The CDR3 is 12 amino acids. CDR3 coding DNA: TGTGCCGGCAGCTTAGACGGAGAGACCCAGTACTTC. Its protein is CAGSLDGETQYF.

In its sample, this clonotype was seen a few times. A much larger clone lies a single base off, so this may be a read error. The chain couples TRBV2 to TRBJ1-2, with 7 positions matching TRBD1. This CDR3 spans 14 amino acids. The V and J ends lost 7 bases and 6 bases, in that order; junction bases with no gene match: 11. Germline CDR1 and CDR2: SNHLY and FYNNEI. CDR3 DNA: TGTGCCAGCAACAGCAGGGGGACCTTACATGGCTACACCTTC. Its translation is CASNSRGTLHGYTF. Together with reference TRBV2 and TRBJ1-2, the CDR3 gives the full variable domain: EPEVTQTPSHQVTQMGQEVILRCVPISNHLYFYWYRQILGQKVEFLVSFYNNEISEKSEIFDDQFSVERPDGSNFTLKIRSTKLEDSAMYFCASNSRGTLHGYTFGSGTRLTVV.

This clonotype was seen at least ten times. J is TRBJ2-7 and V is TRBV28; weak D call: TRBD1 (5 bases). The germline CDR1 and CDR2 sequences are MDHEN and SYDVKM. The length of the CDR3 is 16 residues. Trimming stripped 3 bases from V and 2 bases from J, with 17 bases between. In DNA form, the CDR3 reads TGTGCCAGCAGTTTGGTGGGTCAGGGCCGGACCTACGAGCAGTACTTC. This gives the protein CASSLVGQGRTYEQYF.

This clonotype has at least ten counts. This CDR3 is CSARANLLAGGARETQYF. CDR3 DNA: TGCAGTGCTAGGGCCAACTTACTAGCGGGGGGGGCCCGGGAGACCCAGTACTTC. The rearrangement joins TRBV20-1 to TRBJ2-5; 13 bases line up with TRBD2. Unmatched junction bases numbered 15, after V lost 3 bases and J lost 5 bases. The germline V gene has CDR1 DFQATT and CDR2 SNEGSKA (reference sequence). The CDR3 consists of 18 residues.

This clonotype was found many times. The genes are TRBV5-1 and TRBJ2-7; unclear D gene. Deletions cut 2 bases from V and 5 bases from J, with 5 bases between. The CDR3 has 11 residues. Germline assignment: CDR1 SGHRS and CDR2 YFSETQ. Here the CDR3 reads CASSLSDEQYF. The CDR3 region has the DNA TGCGCCAGCAGCTTAAGTGACGAGCAGTACTTC.

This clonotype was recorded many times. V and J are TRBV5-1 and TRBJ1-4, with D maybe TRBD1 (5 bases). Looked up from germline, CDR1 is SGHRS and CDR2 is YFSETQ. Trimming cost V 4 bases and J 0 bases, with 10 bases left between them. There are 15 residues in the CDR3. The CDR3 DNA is TGCGCCAGCAGCCTCACAGGAACAACTAATGAAAAACTGTTTTTT. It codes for CASSLTGTTNEKLFF.

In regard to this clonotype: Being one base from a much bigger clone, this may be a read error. The CDR3 sequence is CATSRKTNTGELFF. The CDR3, as DNA: TGTGCCACCAGCAGGAAAACTAACACCGGGGAGCTGTTTTTT. V usage is TRBV15 and J usage is TRBJ2-2; no reliable D call. CDR1 and CDR2 (germline): LNHNV, YYDKDF (reference sequence). This CDR3 contains 14 residues. Trimming took off 3 bases at V and 2 bases at J, with 7 bases between the two ends.

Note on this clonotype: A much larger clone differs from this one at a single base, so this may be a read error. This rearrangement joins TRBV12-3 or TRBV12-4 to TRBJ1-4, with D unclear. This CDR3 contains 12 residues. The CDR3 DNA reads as TGTGCCAGCAGTCGAAGAAGTGAAAAACTGTCTTTT. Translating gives CASSRRSEKLSF.

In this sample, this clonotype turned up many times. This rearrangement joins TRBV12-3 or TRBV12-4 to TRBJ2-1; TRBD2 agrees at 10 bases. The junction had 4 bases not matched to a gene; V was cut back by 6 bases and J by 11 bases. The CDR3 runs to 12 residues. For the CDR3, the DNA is TGTGCCAGCAGCCCGGGACTAGCGAAGCAGTTCTTC. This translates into CASSPGLAKQFF.

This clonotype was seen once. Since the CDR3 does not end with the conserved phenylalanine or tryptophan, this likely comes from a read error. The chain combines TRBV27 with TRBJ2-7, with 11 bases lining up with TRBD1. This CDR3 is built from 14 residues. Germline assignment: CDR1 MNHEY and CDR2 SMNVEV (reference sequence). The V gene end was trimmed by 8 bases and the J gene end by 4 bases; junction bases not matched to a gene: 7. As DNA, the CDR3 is TGTGCCAGCTGGACAGGGGGCGGTATGTACGAGCAGTACCTC. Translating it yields CASWTGGGMYEQYL.

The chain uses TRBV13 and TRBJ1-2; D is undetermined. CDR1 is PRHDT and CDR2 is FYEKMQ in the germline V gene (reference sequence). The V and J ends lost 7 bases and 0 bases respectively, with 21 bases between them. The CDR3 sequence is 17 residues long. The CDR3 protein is CASNLYGLEVANYGYTF. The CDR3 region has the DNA TGTGCCAGCAACTTGTACGGACTAGAAGTAGCTAACTATGGCTACACCTTC. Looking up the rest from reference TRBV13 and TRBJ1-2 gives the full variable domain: AAGVIQSPRHLIKEKRETATLKCYPIPRHDTVYWYQQGPGQDPQFLISFYEKMQSDKGSIPDRFSAQQFSDYHSELNMSSLELGDSALYFCASNLYGLEVANYGYTFGSGTRLTVV.

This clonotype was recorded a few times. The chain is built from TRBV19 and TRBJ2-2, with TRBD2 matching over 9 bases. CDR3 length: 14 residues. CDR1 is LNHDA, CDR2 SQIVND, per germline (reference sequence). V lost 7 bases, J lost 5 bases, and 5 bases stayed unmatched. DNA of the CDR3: TGTGCCAGTAAGAGACTAGCGGTTACCGGGGAGCTGTTTTTT. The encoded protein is CASKRLAVTGELFF.